This TCR beta chain comes out of a study of a mutant IDH1 vaccine in newly diagnosed glioma. Study findings and constraints: Changes to the top peripheral T cell clonotypes appeared unrelated to pseudoprogression. Among patients, roughly 93% showed immune responses induced by the vaccine.

This sample's time point: week 5, during vaccination. Vaccination used 300 ug of mutant IDH1 20-mer peptide per dose, with topical imiquimod. New astrocytomas of WHO grade 3 or 4 that were IDH1-mutant and ATRX-lost were found in the donors. Sequencing was performed with immunoSEQ multiplex PCR; in TCRdb, only in-frame clones are kept and a portion is missing. The sample holds 40,000 to 60,000 clones; roughly 78% are singletons and the top ten take 1.8%. Note on this clone: The target antigen is unknown.

Germline V gives CDR1 SEHNR, CDR2 FQNEAQ (reference sequence). V lost 4 bases and J lost 0, with 10 bases in between. The CDR3 contains 14 residues. The V and J genes are TRBV7-9 and TRBJ2-7, with TRBD2 as a possible D gene (6 bases). The receptor comes from a middle-aged woman with glioma. Sequenced here: PBMCs, sampled from a glioma patient whose treatment included an IDH1 peptide vaccine. CDR3 coding DNA: TGTGCCAGCAGCTCTCGGGACTCCTCCTACGAGCAGTACTTC. Encoded protein: CASSSRDSSYEQYF.